This entry is about one TCR beta chain. Its antigen is not yet known. Within one base of it there is no much larger clone, and no base qualities were kept. Thymus tissue was collected as surgical resects that were removed during corrective cardiac surgery. The donors were immunologically healthy infants in Finland who had open corrective cardiac surgery for congenital heart defects. Thymocytes were released mechanically from tissue and stored at -70 °C as pellets of 10-30 million cells. A QIAsymphony instrument was used to extract genomic DNA from frozen cell pellets. This specimen belongs to a study of human thymus T cells (dated by TCRdb to the early 2020s). The study in broad terms: TCR alpha and beta repertoires from roughly 8 infant thymus samples and a few related peripheral blood samples were characterized in the study. Donor ages ranging from about 7 to 250 days were recorded, and a handful of male and a couple of female infants were included in the cohort. What the study reported, not specific to this receptor: The related research found that thymic TCR repertoires overlapped highly between unrelated individuals. On average, approximately 860,000 unique TCRB clonotypes were obtained from thymus samples, compared with 70,000 to 100,000 from blood samples. Biased V and J gene segment usage appeared to be present in both thymic and peripheral blood repertoires.

Using the immunoSEQ multiplex PCR assay, the TCRB and TCRAD loci were amplified from a standardized quantity of quality-controlled genomic DNA. Amplicons spanned the V(D)J region at a length sufficient to cover the CDR3 and identify V and J genes. Amplicon sequencing was performed on an Illumina platform through the commercial immunoSEQ service. As for how the authors treated the data: Corrections for primer bias and sequencing errors followed previously described methods, while TCRAD and TCRB definitions were based on the IMGT database. immunoSEQ Analyzer 3.0 and VDJTools were used for repertoire analysis, which covered basic statistics, V/J segment usage, diversity estimates, rarefaction and pairwise overlap. Chao1, ChaoE, Efron-Thisted, Shannon and inverse Simpson indices were used to estimate diversity, which was also estimated on datasets down-sampled to the smallest sample. For repertoire overlap, CDR3 nucleotide sequence, V gene and J gene had to match strictly, and clustering was done by Jaccard-based multidimensional scaling. TCRdb obtained this table from immuneACCESS and retained in-frame rearrangements with V and J assigned. These tables miss some clones; where compared with another copy, unresolved V genes account for less than half of the shortfall, and the remainder is unexplained. That table furnishes V, J and clone size, whereas the DNA furnished D and trimming. The sample contains around 130,000 clones, around 95% of them found a single time. The ten largest clones capture around 0.025% of the sample.

The CDR3 contains 13 residues, cysteine and phenylalanine counted. Solely the CDR3 DNA is kept, with 39 bases framed from the first base. As encoded in the germline V gene, CDR1 is MNHNS while CDR2 is SASEGT. V is trimmed back by 4 bases and J by 5 bases, and the junction contains 4 bases that no gene match accounts for. Sequenced input: thymus tissue. Recombination joined TRBV6-1 with TRBJ1-2, with 7 bases in between that match TRBD1. This receptor was taken from a boy younger than two with a congenital heart defect but otherwise immunologically healthy. The nucleotide sequence is TGTGCCAGCAGTGGAACAGGGGAGTATGGCTACACCTTC. Its translation is CASSGTGEYGYTF.